This T cell receptor (beta chain) was captured in a study of blood T cell repertoires in COVID-19. Study background: The samples span acute and convalescent COVID-19 from the United States, Italy and Spain.

Assay used: immunoSEQ multiplex PCR; TCRdb lists only in-frame clones, some missing. Of about 130,000 clones in the sample, around 73% were seen once. CDR1 and CDR2 (germline): LNHDA, SQIVND (reference sequence). Trimming took 4 bases from V and 3 from J; bases not matched to a gene: 5. The length of the CDR3 is 15 residues. This chain links TRBV19 with TRBJ2-2; 7 bases match TRBD1. This TCR derives from a man aged 60 to 69 who had recovered from COVID-19. Sequencing input: peripheral blood. The CDR3 is CASSTQTGHTGELFF. The CDR3 DNA sequence: TGTGCCAGTAGTACCCAGACAGGGCACACCGGGGAGCTGTTTTTT.